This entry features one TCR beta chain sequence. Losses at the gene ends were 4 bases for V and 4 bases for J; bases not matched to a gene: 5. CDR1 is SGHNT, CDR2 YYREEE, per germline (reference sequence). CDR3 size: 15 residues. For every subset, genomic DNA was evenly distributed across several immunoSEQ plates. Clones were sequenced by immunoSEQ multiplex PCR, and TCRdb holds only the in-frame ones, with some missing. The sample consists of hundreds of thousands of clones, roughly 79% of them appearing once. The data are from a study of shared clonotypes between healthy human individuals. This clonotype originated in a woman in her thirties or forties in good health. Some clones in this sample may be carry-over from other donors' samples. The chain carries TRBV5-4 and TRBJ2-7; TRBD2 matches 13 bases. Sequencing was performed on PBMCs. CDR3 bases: TGTGCCAGCAGCGCTGGACTAGCGGGAGAGTACGAGCAGTACTTC. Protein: CASSAGLAGEYEQYF.